This TCR beta chain was sequenced for a study of T cell responses to AZD1222 COVID-19 vaccine. Overall study findings and caveats: After two AZD1222 doses, spike-specific TCR breadth and depth rose versus day 0. As reported, nearly half of all spike-specific TCRs target variant regions that are unmutated. None of the repertoires were sampled until the peak T cell response had passed.

The CDR3 spans 16 residues. After removal of 5 bases from V and 7 bases from J, the junction contained 7 bases not matched to a gene. Germline V CDR1 and CDR2: SGHAT, FQNNGV. Note on this clone: Antigen specificity is unknown.

Measured with immunoSEQ multiplex PCR; TCRdb has only the in-frame clones, and not every one. The sample lists more than 50,000 clones; roughly 90% were seen once. This sequence originates from an adult in good health. This specimen consisted of peripheral blood, obtained on day 0 of AZD1222 vaccination. The genes are TRBV11-2 and TRBJ2-2; 13 positions agree with TRBD2. The CDR3 loop reads CASSPGLAGVGGELFF. The DNA of the CDR3 is TGTGCCAGCAGCCCAGGACTAGCGGGAGTGGGCGGGGAGCTGTTTTTT.